This T cell receptor (beta chain) was obtained from a study of T cell repertoires in cytomegalovirus infection. Study as a whole: TCR beta signatures that were public indicated CMV infection and matching HLA type. General study findings and limits: The study identified carriers of CMV plus the relevant HLA from cumulative public TCR beta family frequency. The ex vivo response showed dominance by HLA-C-restricted CMV-specific TCR beta clonotypes.

TCRdb redid the calling of the reads with MiXCR, one entry per CDR3 protein. The sample has just under 550,000 distinct CDR3 sequences, around 27% seen once. This CDR3 is built from 16 residues. Deletions cut 4 bases from V and 0 bases from J, with 16 bases between. About this clonotype itself: The antigen remains undetermined.

This chain joins TRBV12-3 or TRBV12-4 and TRBJ2-7; D uncertain. The receptor comes from a human donor in good health (CMV status not recorded). Some clones in this sample may be carry-over from other donors' samples. Sequences were obtained from PBMCs. The CDR3: CASSSPRRFASYEQYF. Here the CDR3 DNA reads TGTGCCAGCAGTTCGCCTCGCCGGTTCGCCTCCTACGAGCAGTACTTC.